This T cell receptor beta chain was sequenced for a study of blood T cell repertoires in COVID-19. Study overall: The United States, Italy and Spain supplied acute and convalescent COVID-19 samples. T cells, B-cell-depleted T cells, or PBMCs provided the cDNA or gDNA that served as material.

This clone was recorded a few times. How the authors handled the data: By means of reference gene primer amplification, nucleated cell counts were estimated. The assay was immunoSEQ multiplex PCR, and TCRdb's table has in-frame clones only and misses some. That table gives V, J and clone size, and the DNA gave D and trimming. The data hold some 140,000 clones, with approximately 80% observed a single time. The V and J ends lost 2 bases and 4 bases respectively, with 11 bases between them. The CDR3 is made up of 15 amino acids. Germline CDR1 and CDR2: SGHTA and FQGNSA. Patients at the Seattle site were enrolled during active infection and followed longitudinally.

This receptor was taken from a woman aged 60 to 75 with COVID-19, enrolled during active disease. The rearrangement links TRBV7-2 to TRBJ2-2; a possible D gene is TRBD1 (6 bases). The specimen was peripheral blood. CDR3 loop: CASSLLGHATGELFF. The CDR3 DNA sequence: TGTGCCAGCAGCTTATTGGGACACGCCACCGGGGAGCTGTTTTTT.